What follows are 30 T cell receptor beta chains derived from one specimen sequenced in a study of cytomegalovirus exposure and HLA in healthy donors. 13 Jbeta primers and 60 Vbeta primers were used for the PCR. Clones were sequenced by immunoSEQ multiplex PCR, and TCRdb holds only the in-frame ones, with some missing. Of about 170,000 clones in the sample, under 85% are singletons; the top ten hold 5% to 6.5%. The source material was PBMCs. The receptors here all came from a young woman in good health and CMV-seropositive.

As concerns this clone: A read error may account for a junction end that differs from germline. This sequence joins TRBV7-9 and TRBJ1-2; TRBD1 matches 9 bases. Per germline, CDR1 SEHNR and CDR2 FQNEAQ (reference sequence). This CDR3 spans 17 amino acids. Here the CDR3 DNA reads TGTTCCAGCACCCCCCGGGACAGGGAACCCGGATATCATGGCTACACCTTC. It translates to CSSTPRDREPGYHGYTF.

CDR3 DNA: TGCGCCAGCAGCTTCACTGAGGGACAGGGGAAATCTGAAGCTTTCTTT. Translating it yields CASSFTEGQGKSEAFF. The V gene is TRBV5-1, the J gene TRBJ1-1; 10 nucleotides agree with TRBD1. CDR1 SGHRS and CDR2 YFSETQ come from the germline V gene. J lost 6 bases, V lost 2 bases, and 10 bases had no gene match. The CDR3 has 16 residues.

This clone was counted a few times. The gene calls are TRBV20-1 and TRBJ2-1; the D is unclear. CDR3 size: 10 residues. The V gene's germline CDR1 is DFQATT and CDR2 SNEGSKA (reference sequence). The V end lost 4 bases, the J end lost 5 bases, and 3 bases lay between the germline ends. The CDR3 spells CSAIDNEQFF. The CDR3 nucleotides read TGCAGTGCTATCGACAATGAGCAGTTCTTC.

This clone was counted between two and nine times. The rearrangement uses TRBV4-3 and TRBJ2-7; TRBD1 aligns across 8 bases. The CDR3 totals 18 residues. CDR1 and CDR2 from the germline V gene are LGHNA and YSLEER. With V trimmed by 2 bases and J by 3 bases, 15 bases remained unmatched. The CDR3 is CASSQQPDLTGAYYEQYF. CDR3 bases: TGCGCCAGCAGCCAACAACCAGACCTGACAGGGGCTTACTACGAGCAGTACTTC.

This chain joins TRBV4-3 and TRBJ2-7; D is uncertain. The V gene lost 8 bases and the J gene lost 3 bases, with 14 bases spanning the gap. CDR1 is LGHNA, CDR2 YSLEER, per germline. The CDR3 loop spans 13 amino acids. The chain's CDR3 is CASASQLGYEQYF. The CDR3, as DNA: TGCGCCAGCGCGTCACAGCTGGGCTACGAGCAGTACTTC.

The rearrangement links TRBV11-2 to TRBJ1-5, with 11 positions matching TRBD1. The J segment lost 7 bases and the V segment lost 0 bases, leaving 2 bases of the junction unmatched. The CDR3 sequence is 15 residues long. The V gene's germline CDR1 is SGHAT and CDR2 FQNNGV. CDR3 amino acids: CASSLDGDRGQPQHF. CDR3 coding DNA: TGTGCCAGCAGCTTAGATGGGGACAGGGGGCAGCCCCAGCATTTT.

This rearrangement joins TRBV7-2 to TRBJ2-3, with D possibly matching TRBD2 (5 bases). Germline assignment: CDR1 SGHTA and CDR2 FQGNSA. The CDR3 has 13 amino acids. V shed 4 bases and J shed 14 bases, with 19 bases lying between them. CDR3 coding DNA: TGTGCCAGCAGCTCCCGCCGAGAGGGTGGGCGGTATTTT. Translated: CASSSRREGGRYF.

This chain connects TRBV2 to TRBJ2-7, with 12 positions matching TRBD2. This CDR3 has 15 amino acids. Germline lookup yields CDR1 SNHLY and CDR2 FYNNEI. V trimming: 4 bases; J trimming: 4 bases; junction bases outside the gene matches: 5. CDR3 in DNA: TGTGCCAGCAGTGCCCCGACTAGCGGGGGTTACGAGCAGTACTTC. This translates into CASSAPTSGGYEQYF.

The chain carries TRBV6-1 and TRBJ2-6; 9 bases are shared with TRBD1. V lost 1 base and J lost 2; bases outside the gene matches: 6. Germline V gives CDR1 MNHNS, CDR2 SASEGT. The CDR3 consists of 18 residues. The CDR3 DNA reads as TGTGCCAGCAGTGAAGAGTGGACAGGGGAAGCTGGGGCCAACGTCCTGACTTTC. Translating gives CASSEEWTGEAGANVLTF.

The genes are TRBV6-5 and TRBJ1-3; D is unclear. Per germline, CDR1 MNHEY and CDR2 SVGAGI. Trimming took off 6 bases at V and 0 bases at J, with 12 bases between the two ends. The length of the CDR3 is 15 residues. The CDR3 sequence: CASSPGRGSGNTIYF. The CDR3 DNA follows: TGTGCCAGCAGCCCCGGGCGGGGCTCTGGAAACACCATATATTTT.

The CDR3 spells CASSSPVGVNTEAFF. The CDR3 nucleotides are TGTGCCAGCAGTTCTCCCGTAGGGGTGAACACTGAAGCTTTCTTT. V usage is TRBV27 and J usage is TRBJ1-1, with D maybe TRBD1 (5 bases). CDR1 is MNHEY and CDR2 is SMNVEV in the germline V gene (reference sequence). This CDR3 comprises 15 residues. The V end lost 4 bases, the J end lost 0 bases, and 12 bases lay between the germline ends.

This chain links TRBV7-9 with TRBJ2-3, with 11 bases identical to TRBD2. Germline V gene data show CDR1 as SEHNR and CDR2 as FQNEAQ (reference sequence). The CDR3 covers 17 residues. The V gene end was trimmed by 4 bases and the J gene end by 0 bases; junction bases not matched to a gene: 6. In DNA form, the CDR3 reads TGTGCCAGCAGCTCCGGACTAGCGGGCTATAGCACAGATACGCAGTATTTT. Translation: CASSSGLAGYSTDTQYF. Drawing the rest from reference TRBV7-9 and TRBJ2-3, the complete variable domain is DTGVSQNPRHKITKRGQNVTFRCDPISEHNRLYWYRQTLGQGPEFLTYFQNEAQLEKSRLLSDRFSAERPKGSFSTLEIQRTEQGDSAMYLCASSSGLAGYSTDTQYFGPGTRLTVL.

The CDR3 loop is CASSRGQGYGYTF. The CDR3 region has the DNA TGCGCCAGCAGCAGGGGACAGGGCTATGGCTACACCTTC. V is TRBV5-1 and J is TRBJ1-2; 9 bases map to TRBD1. Trimming took 4 bases from V and 4 from J; bases not matched to a gene: 2. The CDR3 is 13 amino acids. Germline assignment: CDR1 SGHRS and CDR2 YFSETQ.

The chain uses TRBV4-3 and TRBJ1-4; D perhaps matches TRBD1 (5 bases). Germline CDR1 is LGHNA and CDR2 is YSLEER. The CDR3 extends over 15 amino acids. Between the trimmed V and J ends, which lost 0 bases and 13 bases, there was a span of 18 bases. This chain's CDR3 is CASSQEGDSPLGLFF. CDR3 DNA sequence: TGCGCCAGCAGCCAAGAGGGCGACAGCCCATTAGGACTGTTTTTT.

This chain connects TRBV7-2 to TRBJ1-2, with TRBD1 matching 7 bases. V dropped 4 bases and J dropped 4; count of bases not matched to a gene: 9. Germline V gives CDR1 SGHTA, CDR2 FQGNSA. The CDR3 contains 15 residues. The CDR3 sequence: CASSYPPRQGYGYTF. The CDR3 nucleotides read TGTGCCAGCAGCTACCCCCCCAGACAGGGCTATGGCTACACCTTC.

The J gene is TRBJ2-2, the V gene TRBV5-5; D is undetermined. V lost 1 base and J lost 3, with 7 bases in between. The CDR3 length is 14 residues. Germline CDR1 reads SGHKS; CDR2 reads YYEKEE (reference sequence). CDR3 sequence (DNA): TGTGCCAGCAGCTTGAACATTTACACCGGGGAGCTGTTTTTT. Its protein is CASSLNIYTGELFF.

The rearrangement uses TRBV19 and TRBJ2-2, with 11 bases fitting TRBD1. Per germline, CDR1 LNHDA and CDR2 SQIVND (reference sequence). V dropped 4 bases and J dropped 6; count of bases not matched to a gene: 4. The CDR3 is 15 residues long. Written as DNA, the CDR3 is TGTGCCAGTAGTACCCGGGGACAGGGGGCCGGGGAGCTGTTTTTT. It specifies CASSTRGQGAGELFF.

The chain combines TRBV9 with TRBJ2-5; 9 positions match TRBD2. The CDR3 extends over 16 amino acids. The ends lost 0 bases at V and 4 bases at J; junction bases unmatched: 7. Germline values: CDR1 SGDLS, CDR2 YYNGEE. The CDR3 sequence is CASSVAGRGGVETQYF. Here the CDR3 DNA reads TGTGCCAGCAGCGTAGCCGGGCGGGGGGGAGTAGAGACCCAGTACTTC.

The genes are TRBV18 and TRBJ1-1; a weak D match, TRBD1 (6 bases). This CDR3 is 13 amino acids long. Trimming removed 4 bases at V and 1 base at J, with 7 bases between. Germline V lookup: CDR1 KGHSH, CDR2 LQKENI. CDR3 amino acids: CASSRQENTEAFF. DNA for the CDR3: TGTGCCAGCTCACGACAGGAGAACACTGAAGCTTTCTTT.

V gene TRBV4-2 combines with J gene TRBJ2-1; 8 bases match TRBD1. The CDR3 totals 14 residues. Germline trimming cut 1 base from V and 6 bases from J; bases unmatched to any gene: 2. Looked up from germline, CDR1 is LGHNA and CDR2 is YNFKEQ. CDR3 nucleotides: TGTGCCAGCAGCCAAGTTGGGACAGGCAATGAGCAGTTCTTC. This codes for CASSQVGTGNEQFF.

As for this clone: Within the sample, other DNA sequences also encode this same CDR3. This sequence joins TRBV19 and TRBJ1-2; 8 nucleotides line up with TRBD1. Trimming cost V 5 bases and J 4 bases; bases outside gene matches: 6. Per germline, CDR1 LNHDA and CDR2 SQIVND (reference sequence). The CDR3 has 14 amino acids. CDR3 residues: CASSAGQGGYGYTF. The DNA of the CDR3 is TGTGCCAGTAGTGCCGGACAGGGTGGCTATGGCTACACCTTC.

In nucleotides, the CDR3 is TGTGCCAGCAGTTTACTAGCGGGTACTAGCACAGATACGCAGTATTTT. Translated, it gives CASSLLAGTSTDTQYF. V and J are TRBV27 and TRBJ2-3; TRBD2 matches at 8 bases. The CDR3 has 16 amino acids. With V trimmed by 2 bases and J by 0 bases, 4 bases remained unmatched. CDR1 is MNHEY, CDR2 SMNVEV, per germline (reference sequence).

Details on this clone: One end of the junction fails to match germline, which may point to a read error. The gene calls are TRBV7-9 and TRBJ1-2, with 9 bases lining up with TRBD1. Germline V gene lookup returns CDR1 SEHNR and CDR2 FQNEAQ (reference sequence). The CDR3 contains 14 residues. The CDR3 DNA reads as TGTTCCAGCAGCCCACCGGACAGGGGAGATGGCTACACCTTC. Translated, it gives CSSSPPDRGDGYTF.

This clone was detected only a few times. The chain links TRBV6-5 to TRBJ1-6, with TRBD1 identical over 9 bases. Germline CDR1 is MNHEY and CDR2 is SVGAGI. After removal of 5 bases from V and 6 bases from J, the junction contained 2 bases not matched to a gene. The CDR3 spans 14 residues. The chain's CDR3 is CASSRQGVNSPLHF. The DNA for the CDR3 is TGTGCCAGCAGTCGACAGGGGGTTAATTCACCCCTCCACTTT.

The chain has TRBV28 and TRBJ1-3; 7 bases line up with TRBD1. The V segment lost 6 bases and the J segment 4 bases; nucleotides outside the gene matches: 3. The CDR3 extends over 13 amino acids. Germline V gene data show CDR1 as MDHEN and CDR2 as SYDVKM. The CDR3 DNA is TGTGCCAGCAGCGAACAGGGGGGAAACACCATATATTTT. Amino acid sequence: CASSEQGGNTIYF.

The CDR3 protein is CASSRDRDQPQHF. DNA of the CDR3: TGTGCCAGCAGTCGGGACAGGGACCAGCCCCAGCATTTT. This chain links TRBV6-1 with TRBJ1-5, with TRBD1 identical over 9 bases. The CDR3 is 13 amino acids. Germline-derived CDR1 and CDR2 are MNHNS and SASEGT. V dropped 5 bases and J dropped 7; count of bases not matched to a gene: 3.

The chain carries TRBV6-6 and TRBJ2-3, with D possibly being TRBD2 (7 bases). The CDR3 has 16 amino acids. The V and J ends lost 5 bases and 10 bases respectively, with 25 bases between them. Per germline, CDR1 MNHNY and CDR2 SVGAGI (reference sequence). DNA of the CDR3: TGTGCCAGCAGTCCCCAAGGGGGGGGATACACATCAGCGCAGTATTTT. The encoded protein is CASSPQGGGYTSAQYF.

As DNA, the CDR3 is TGTGCCAGCTCACCCCAAATGATCGGACAGGGGAACACTGAAGCTTTCTTT. This gives the protein CASSPQMIGQGNTEAFF. The V call is TRBV18, the J call TRBJ1-1; 8 nucleotides agree with TRBD1. The CDR3 runs 17 residues. Germline lookup yields CDR1 KGHSH and CDR2 LQKENI. V trimming: 3 bases; J trimming: 1 base; junction bases outside the gene matches: 10.

The CDR3 reads CASSFFGGQGTEAFF. In DNA form, the CDR3 reads TGTGCCAGCAGCTTTTTCGGGGGGCAAGGCACTGAAGCTTTCTTT. This sequence joins TRBV11-1 and TRBJ1-1; a weak D match, TRBD1 (6 bases). This CDR3 region has 15 residues. Germline CDR1 SGHAT, CDR2 FQDESV (reference sequence). V shed 3 bases and J shed 4 bases, with 15 bases lying between them.

V usage is TRBV6-5 and J usage is TRBJ1-2, with D maybe TRBD1 (5 bases). V was trimmed by 0 bases and J by 4 bases, leaving 15 bases between them. Germline assignment: CDR1 MNHEY and CDR2 SVGAGI. The CDR3 extends over 16 amino acids. The CDR3 DNA follows: TGTGCCAGCAGTTACTCAGGCGCAGGGAGGATCTATGGCTACACCTTC. Translated: CASSYSGAGRIYGYTF.